The 21 T cell receptor beta chains reported below all come from one sample, sequenced in a study of regulatory T cells in long-lasting Graves disease. Researchers made TCR beta libraries by using iRepertoire HTBI primers and running Arm-PCR on CDR3 regions. TCRdb redid the calling of the multiplex PCR reads with MiXCR, one entry per CDR3 protein. The data show 400,000 to 500,000 distinct CDR3 sequences, 14% to 15% seen once. Time point reported: newly diagnosed GD, antithyroid drugs for less than 3 months. With RNA extracted from PBMCs as input, the TCR library was made. Separately, the same data were catalogued under a study of T cells in Graves' hyperthyroidism and ophthalmopathy.

This material consisted of peripheral blood mononuclear cells (PBMCs), taken at new diagnosis, from a patient treated with antithyroid drugs. These TCRs come from a woman aged 25 to 39 with Graves disease.

This clonotype occurred many times. This chain uses TRBV20-1 with TRBJ1-5, with 8 bases aligning to TRBD1. This CDR3 has 14 residues. The germline gives CDR1 DFQATT, CDR2 SNEGSKA (reference sequence). Germline trimming cut 0 bases from V and 6 bases from J; bases unmatched to any gene: 4. The CDR3 sequence is CSAREQGGIQPQHF. CDR3 in DNA: TGCAGTGCTAGAGAACAGGGGGGGATTCAGCCCCAGCATTTT.

In its sample, this clonotype was seen a few times. A much larger clone differs from this one at a single base, so this may be a read error. This chain joins TRBV6-1 and TRBJ1-2; a weak D match, TRBD1 (6 bases). V lost 7 bases and J lost 8, with 23 bases in between. The CDR3 totals 15 residues. Looked up from germline, CDR1 is MNHNS and CDR2 is SASEGT. The CDR3 DNA reads as TGTGCCAGCACTCCCGTCGTAAGGGGGGCAGGCGGCTACACCTTC. This gives the protein CASTPVVRGAGGYTF.

In this sample, this clonotype turned up many times. This chain connects TRBV4-1 to TRBJ2-7, with D possibly being TRBD1 (6 bases). V lost 0 bases and J 2 bases, leaving 14 bases between the germline ends. The germline CDR1 and CDR2 sequences are MGHRA and YSYEKL. The CDR3 is 16 amino acids. The CDR3 region is CASSQETTGSTYEQYF. The CDR3 DNA reads TGCGCCAGCAGCCAAGAAACTACAGGGTCCACCTACGAGCAGTACTTC.

The genes are TRBV4-1 and TRBJ1-6; D remains ambiguous. Trimming left V 1 base short and J 0 bases short, with 7 bases between. The CDR3 consists of 16 residues. CDR1 is MGHRA and CDR2 is YSYEKL in the germline V gene. CDR3 nucleotides: TGCGCCAGCAGCCAAGGAGTGAGCTCCTATAATTCACCCCTCCACTTT. Amino acid sequence: CASSQGVSSYNSPLHF.

The chain employs TRBV10-3 and TRBJ2-5; a weak D match, TRBD2 (5 bases). This CDR3 spans 15 amino acids. From germline, CDR1 is ENHRY and CDR2 SYGVKD. Trimming removed 7 bases from V and 2 bases from J, with 17 bases in between. CDR3 DNA: TGTGCCATCAAAATTGAAGGACGGGGTCAAGAGACCCAGTACTTC. Amino acid sequence: CAIKIEGRGQETQYF.

In its sample, this clonotype was seen many times. V is TRBV7-9 and J is TRBJ2-1, with TRBD2 identical over 9 bases. With V trimmed by 4 bases and J by 4 bases, 8 bases remained unmatched. Per germline, CDR1 SEHNR and CDR2 FQNEAQ (reference sequence). CDR3 length: 16 amino acids. DNA of the CDR3: TGTGCCAGCAGCTCCCTTAGCGGGAGCCCTTACAATGAGCAGTTCTTC. It specifies CASSSLSGSPYNEQFF.

There are many counts of this clonotype. This chain links TRBV2 with TRBJ2-7; D is unresolved. Trimming pared 4 bases from V and 4 bases from J, leaving 5 bases between. Germline V gene sequence: CDR1 SNHLY, CDR2 FYNNEI. The CDR3 covers 11 residues. Here the CDR3 reads CASSVLYEQYF. DNA of the CDR3: TGTGCCAGCAGTGTATTGTACGAGCAGTACTTC.

This clonotype was observed many times. This chain joins TRBV30 and TRBJ1-2; perhaps TRBD1 as D (5 bases). The CDR3 runs 13 residues. With 3 bases removed from V and 8 bases from J, the gap between germline ends came to 16 bases. Germline lookup yields CDR1 GTSNPN and CDR2 SVGIG (reference sequence). CDR3 nucleotide sequence: TGTGCCTGGAGCGGGGCGATCCCGTGGGGCTACACCTTC. Protein: CAWSGAIPWGYTF.

This clonotype has just a few counts. This chain links TRBV19 with TRBJ2-2; D ambiguous. The CDR3 has 12 residues. Deletions cut 7 bases from V and 0 bases from J, with 3 bases between. Germline V gives CDR1 LNHDA, CDR2 SQIVND (reference sequence). DNA for the CDR3: TGTGCCAGTAAGACGAACACCGGGGAGCTGTTTTTT. The encoded protein is CASKTNTGELFF.

This clonotype has more than one count but fewer than ten. The chain has TRBV20-1 and TRBJ2-1; TRBD2 aligns across 9 bases. Germline V gene lookup returns CDR1 DFQATT and CDR2 SNEGSKA (reference sequence). There are 13 residues in the CDR3. With 6 bases clipped from V and 3 bases from J, the junction kept 3 bases outside the gene matches. CDR3 protein: CSAEREVYNEQFF. CDR3 DNA: TGCAGTGCAGAGCGGGAGGTCTACAATGAGCAGTTCTTC.

This clonotype showed up just a few times. The genes are TRBV3-1 and TRBJ2-5; weak D call: TRBD2 (5 bases). The germline V gene has CDR1 LGHDT and CDR2 YNNKEL (reference sequence). Trimming removed 4 bases from V and 5 bases from J, with 20 bases in between. This CDR3 comprises 16 residues. The CDR3 region is CASSPLGMSGLETQYF. CDR3 in DNA: TGTGCCAGCAGCCCGCTAGGCATGAGCGGATTGGAGACCCAGTACTTC.

This clonotype was seen a handful of times. The rearrangement uses TRBV6-2 or TRBV6-3 and TRBJ1-1; tentatively, D is TRBD1 (6 bases). CDR1 is MNHEY and CDR2 is SVGEGT in the germline V gene. Between the trimmed V and J ends, which lost 0 bases and 4 bases, there was a span of 15 bases. There are 16 residues in the CDR3. The CDR3 sequence is CASSYSIPKTGTEAFF. Written as DNA, the CDR3 is TGTGCCAGCAGTTACTCGATACCCAAGACAGGCACTGAAGCTTTCTTT.

This clonotype was detected ten times or more. This sequence joins TRBV30 and TRBJ1-6, with D possibly matching TRBD1 (5 bases). The ends were cut back, 0 bases at V and 5 bases at J, with 23 bases in the middle. Germline lookup yields CDR1 GTSNPN and CDR2 SVGIG (reference sequence). The CDR3 is 19 amino acids. CDR3 DNA: TGTGCCTGGAGTGTACCAATCCGTGGGGCAGGCCGGAATAATTCACCCCTCCACTTT. Residues: CAWSVPIRGAGRNNSPLHF.

The V gene is TRBV19, the J gene TRBJ2-3, with TRBD2 matching over 10 bases. This CDR3 is built from 14 residues. Germline V gives CDR1 LNHDA, CDR2 SQIVND (reference sequence). V lost 7 bases, J lost 6 bases, and 7 bases stayed unmatched. CDR3 in amino acids: CASTSGRAGDTQYF. Written as DNA, the CDR3 is TGTGCCAGTACCAGCGGGAGGGCCGGGGATACGCAGTATTTT.

As regards this clonotype: A far larger clone is one nucleotide away, so this likely arose from a read error. This rearrangement joins TRBV6-1 to TRBJ2-1; 11 positions match TRBD1. The J segment lost 10 bases and the V segment lost 6 bases, leaving 11 bases of the junction unmatched. CDR1 and CDR2 from the germline V gene are MNHNS and SASEGT. The CDR3 is 15 amino acids. The CDR3 DNA sequence: TGTGCCAGCAGAAACACCGGGACAGGGGGTTACGAGCAGTTCTTC. This codes for CASRNTGTGGYEQFF.

This clonotype was picked up many times. V usage is TRBV7-9 and J usage is TRBJ2-1; 8 nucleotides align to TRBD2. V trimming: 4 bases; J trimming: 6 bases; junction bases outside the gene matches: 14. The CDR3 is 17 amino acids. Looked up from germline, CDR1 is SEHNR and CDR2 is FQNEAQ (reference sequence). CDR3 in DNA: TGTGCCAGCAGCTCGGGGGGGGGACGGCAGCTGTTCAATGAGCAGTTCTTC. It translates to CASSSGGGRQLFNEQFF. Full variable domain (missing parts from reference TRBV7-9 and TRBJ2-1): DTGVSQNPRHKITKRGQNVTFRCDPISEHNRLYWYRQTLGQGPEFLTYFQNEAQLEKSRLLSDRFSAERPKGSFSTLEIQRTEQGDSAMYLCASSSGGGRQLFNEQFFGPGTRLTVL.

This clonotype was seen ten or more times. The chain has TRBV24-1 and TRBJ2-1, with D possibly TRBD1 on 5 matching bases. The CDR3 sequence is 15 residues long. Trimming removed 4 bases from V and 8 bases from J, with 17 bases in between. Per germline, CDR1 KGHDR and CDR2 SFDVKD. CDR3 nucleotide sequence: TGTGCCACCAGTGACCCAGGGTACAGTAACTATGAGCAGTTCTTC. Translation gives CATSDPGYSNYEQFF.

The chain is built from TRBV25-1 and TRBJ2-1, with D perhaps TRBD2 (6 bases). The germline gives CDR1 MGHDK, CDR2 SYGVNS. V lost 6 bases and J lost 2, with 17 bases in between. The CDR3 is made up of 16 amino acids. In nucleotides, the CDR3 is TGTGCCAGCAGCGAGACCGGGACTGGTCCCTACAATGAGCAGTTCTTC. Protein: CASSETGTGPYNEQFF.

This clonotype appeared many times. J is TRBJ2-3 and V is TRBV2, with TRBD1 matching 7 bases. The CDR3 contains 15 residues. The J segment lost 0 bases and the V segment lost 3 bases, leaving 3 bases of the junction unmatched. The germline V gene has CDR1 SNHLY and CDR2 FYNNEI. The CDR3 here is CASSEGTASTDTQYF. CDR3 in DNA: TGTGCCAGCAGTGAGGGGACAGCCAGCACAGATACGCAGTATTTT.

Relative to its sample, this clonotype is medium-sized (0.01 to 0.1%). V and J are TRBV20-1 and TRBJ1-1; possibly TRBD1 for D (5 bases). This CDR3 is built from 13 residues. V dropped 4 bases and J dropped 1 base, with 10 bases sitting between them. CDR1 and CDR2 (germline): DFQATT, SNEGSKA (reference sequence). CDR3 DNA sequence: TGCAGTGCTACCTACGACAGGAACACTGAAGCTTTCTTT. Translated, it gives CSATYDRNTEAFF.

This sequence joins TRBV19 and TRBJ2-7; no clear D. This CDR3 is 11 amino acids long. Trimming shortened V by 3 bases and J by 5 bases, and 5 bases separated the two germline ends. CDR1 and CDR2 (germline): LNHDA, SQIVND (reference sequence). Written as DNA, the CDR3 is TGTGCCAGTAGTATCAGCAACGAGCAGTACTTC. Translated, it gives CASSISNEQYF.